Below, 25 T cell receptor beta chains from the same sample are listed, as sequenced in a study of CD4 and CD8 cells across lung adenocarcinoma regions. MiXCR, run by TCRdb on the PCR reads, gives a single entry per CDR3 protein. The sample shows approximately 11,000 distinct CDR3 sequences, approximately 63% of them seen only once. The sample was CD8+ T cells from the margin of a lung tumor. Receptor source: a male donor with lung adenocarcinoma. The CD4 and CD8 labels of this study may be unreliable.

V usage is TRBV30 and J usage is TRBJ2-1, with 8 bases aligning to TRBD1. Gene TRBJ2-7 matches the end of the DNA better, so the J call may be wrong. The CDR3 extends over 12 amino acids. Germline CDR1 reads GTSNPN; CDR2 reads SVGIG (reference sequence). The CDR3 DNA follows: TGTGCCTGGATCGGACAGGGCTACGAGCAGTACTTC. Its translation is CAWIGQGYEQYF.

This clonotype has ten or more counts. The V and J genes are TRBV6-1 and TRBJ2-1, with TRBD1 as a possible D gene (5 bases). The germline V gene has CDR1 MNHNS and CDR2 SASEGT. V was clipped by 8 bases and J by 9 bases, with 11 bases between them. This CDR3 is built from 11 residues. The CDR3: CASGNRIEQFF. Written as DNA, the CDR3 is TGTGCCAGCGGGAACAGGATTGAGCAGTTCTTC.

This clonotype was counted ten times or more. V and J are TRBV10-3 and TRBJ2-1, with 8 positions matching TRBD2. The CDR3 runs to 13 residues. Germline CDR1 reads ENHRY; CDR2 reads SYGVKD. V trimming: 6 bases; J trimming: 10 bases; junction bases outside the gene matches: 8. CDR3 amino acids: CAISQAGAEEQFF. In DNA, the CDR3 is TGTGCCATCAGCCAAGCGGGAGCAGAAGAGCAGTTCTTC.

This clonotype was detected a few times. The genes are TRBV6-1 and TRBJ2-3; 7 bases fit TRBD1. The V and J ends lost 2 bases and 2 bases, in that order; junction bases with no gene match: 10. Per germline, CDR1 MNHNS and CDR2 SASEGT. There are 17 residues in the CDR3. Written as DNA, the CDR3 is TGTGCCAGCAGTGAACGGGAAGGGGGCAGCTCCACAGATACGCAGTATTTT. This gives the protein CASSEREGGSSTDTQYF.

As regards this clonotype: The CDR3 ends on some other residue instead of the conserved phenylalanine or tryptophan, so this is likely a read error. V usage is TRBV10-2 and J usage is TRBJ2-1; D gene unclear. The end of the DNA fits TRBJ2-7 better, so the J call may be wrong. This CDR3 has 14 residues. Per germline, CDR1 WSHSY and CDR2 SAAADI. The CDR3 bases are TGCGCCAGCAGCTCCCGAATTCCCATGTACGAGCAGTACTCC. As protein: CASSSRIPMYEQYS.

The rearrangement joins TRBV27 to TRBJ2-1; TRBD2 aligns across 7 bases. Near its end, the DNA agrees better with TRBJ2-7, so the J call may be wrong. Germline V gene lookup returns CDR1 MNHEY and CDR2 SMNVEV (reference sequence). The CDR3 is 15 residues long. DNA of the CDR3: TGTGCCAGCCGACCTAGCGGCTCCGGGGCCTACGAGCAGTACTTC. This encodes CASRPSGSGAYEQYF.

This clonotype showed up many times. The J gene is TRBJ2-2, the V gene TRBV10-1, with D perhaps TRBD1 (5 bases). Germline V CDR1 and CDR2: WNHNN, SYGVQD (reference sequence). This CDR3 contains 14 residues. V was pared by 3 bases and J by 3 bases, with 8 bases between. CDR3 sequence: CASSDDSYTGELFF. In DNA, the CDR3 is TGCGCCAGCAGTGATGACAGCTACACCGGGGAGCTGTTTTTT.

Of note for this clonotype: One end of the junction does not line up with germline, which may come from a read error. This chain connects TRBV6-1 to TRBJ2-1; possibly TRBD2 for D (6 bases). Judging by the DNA end, TRBJ2-7 fits better; the J call may be wrong. The CDR3 has 14 residues. The germline V gene has CDR1 MNHNS and CDR2 SASEGT. CDR3 protein: CASREAGRSYEQYF. The CDR3, as DNA: TGTGCCAGCAGGGAAGCGGGCCGCTCCTACGAGCAGTACTTC.

The CDR3 is CASSEWAGANVLTF. CDR3 DNA: TGTGCCAGCAGTGAATGGGCTGGGGCCAACGTCCTGACTTTC. The chain combines TRBV25-1 with TRBJ2-6; no reliable D call. Per the germline V gene, CDR1 is MGHDK and CDR2 is SYGVNS. The CDR3 runs to 14 residues. The ends were cut back, 1 base at V and 2 bases at J, with 3 bases in the middle.

The chain joins TRBV6-1 to TRBJ2-4; D may correspond to TRBD1 or TRBD2 (5 bases each). CDR1 MNHNS and CDR2 SASEGT come from the germline V gene. This CDR3 is built from 16 residues. V was cut by 9 bases and J by 13 bases, with 31 bases left in between. The DNA of the CDR3 is TGTGCCAGGACGGAAGCCGGGGCAGTGGGCCAAAATACGCAGTACTTC. Encoded protein: CARTEAGAVGQNTQYF.

The chain couples TRBV7-2 to TRBJ2-3; 12 bases match TRBD2. Germline V lookup: CDR1 SGHTA, CDR2 FQGNSA. The CDR3 is 16 amino acids. The ends lost 5 bases at V and 0 bases at J; junction bases unmatched: 3. This chain's CDR3 is CASSLGTSGSTDTQYF. The CDR3 nucleotides read TGTGCCAGCAGCCTAGGGACTAGCGGGAGCACAGATACGCAGTATTTT.

This clonotype was seen ten or more times. V usage is TRBV11-2 and J usage is TRBJ2-1; 7 positions match TRBD2. Germline CDR1 reads SGHAT; CDR2 reads FQNNGV. The V segment lost 0 bases and the J segment 6 bases; nucleotides outside the gene matches: 8. The CDR3 consists of 16 residues. The CDR3 DNA reads as TGTGCCAGCAGCTTAGAACCGGGAGGTGGGTTCAATGAGCAGTTCTTC. Its protein product is CASSLEPGGGFNEQFF.

J is TRBJ2-1 and V is TRBV7-3; possibly TRBD1 for D (6 bases). V lost 6 bases to trimming and J lost 0 bases, with 12 bases between them. The CDR3 is made up of 15 amino acids. Germline lookup yields CDR1 SGHTA and CDR2 FQGTGA. CDR3 sequence (DNA): TGTGCCAGCAGTACAGGGCCTAGCTCCTACAATGAGCAGTTCTTC. Translation: CASSTGPSSYNEQFF.

The V and J genes are TRBV10-1 and TRBJ2-3, with TRBD1 identical over 7 bases. V shed 6 bases and J 2 bases; nucleotides not matched to a gene: 2. The CDR3 runs to 13 residues. Germline V CDR1 and CDR2: WNHNN, SYGVQD (reference sequence). The CDR3 DNA reads as TGCGCCAGCAGCGGGACAGTCACAGATACGCAGTATTTT. It is translated as CASSGTVTDTQYF.

The genes are TRBV10-3 and TRBJ2-1; TRBD1 or TRBD2 may be the D gene (5 bases each). The CDR3 is 12 residues long. Germline V gene sequence: CDR1 ENHRY, CDR2 SYGVKD. Trimming pared 11 bases from V and 3 bases from J, leaving 11 bases between. Here the CDR3 reads CAVGDHYNEQFF. In DNA form, the CDR3 reads TGTGCCGTCGGGGACCACTACAATGAGCAGTTCTTC.

This clonotype was seen repeatedly, ten times or more. Just one base apart from a much larger clone, this may be a read error. CDR3 sequence: CASSLKGLAGGPRNEQYF. Written as DNA, the CDR3 is TGTGCCAGCAGTTTAAAGGGACTAGCGGGAGGGCCGAGGAATGAGCAGTACTTC. The rearrangement uses TRBV27 and TRBJ2-5; 16 bases fit TRBD2. The J segment lost 11 bases and the V segment lost 2 bases, leaving 14 bases of the junction unmatched. Germline loops: CDR1 MNHEY, CDR2 SMNVEV (reference sequence). The CDR3 extends over 18 amino acids.

This chain uses TRBV6-1 with TRBJ2-7; possible D gene TRBD1, 6 bases. V dropped 7 bases and J dropped 4 bases, with 14 bases sitting between them. This CDR3 region has 13 residues. Germline V gene data show CDR1 as MNHNS and CDR2 as SASEGT. The CDR3 nucleotides are TGTGCCAGCAAGACACAGGGATTTTACGAGCAGTACTTC. The encoded protein is CASKTQGFYEQYF.

The V and J genes are TRBV6-5 and TRBJ1-2; 9 bases are a match to TRBD1. CDR3 length: 16 amino acids. Germline V CDR1 and CDR2: MNHEY, SVGAGI. V shed 2 bases and J 4 bases; nucleotides not matched to a gene: 8. The CDR3 nucleotides read TGTGCCAGCAGTTACCTCGGGACAGGGCTGAGCTATGGCTACACCTTC. Translated, it gives CASSYLGTGLSYGYTF.

CDR3 in amino acids: CASSYSSGLAQYF. CDR3 bases: TGTGCCAGCAGTTACAGTTCAGGTTTGGCCCAGTACTTC. The chain combines TRBV6-5 with TRBJ2-1; D unresolved. The DNA end lines up better with TRBJ2-5; the J call may be wrong. Germline V gene data show CDR1 as MNHEY and CDR2 as SVGAGI. This CDR3 is built from 13 residues.

The chain links TRBV27 to TRBJ2-5, with 11 bases that match TRBD2. The J call may be faulty, since TRBJ2-7 better matches the DNA end. Germline CDR1 MNHEY, CDR2 SMNVEV (reference sequence). This CDR3 comprises 14 residues. The CDR3 here is CASSFVAGGLEQYF. For the CDR3, the DNA is TGTGCCAGCAGTTTTGTAGCGGGAGGGCTCGAGCAGTACTTC.

This clonotype showed up many times. V gene TRBV6-5 combines with J gene TRBJ2-5, with D perhaps assigned TRBD1 or TRBD2 (5 bases each). Matching the DNA end better, TRBJ2-7 makes the J call doubtful. Germline V lookup: CDR1 MNHEY, CDR2 SVGAGI. This CDR3 is 15 amino acids long. DNA for the CDR3: TGTGCCAGCAGTTACTCGCACGGGACGGCCTACGAGCAGTACTTC. Translated: CASSYSHGTAYEQYF.

This clonotype is deemed medium-sized. The chain employs TRBV10-2 and TRBJ2-5; tentatively, D is TRBD2 (6 bases). V lost 6 bases, J lost 4 bases, and 15 bases lay in between. CDR1 is WSHSY, CDR2 SAAADI, per germline. The CDR3 consists of 14 residues. The CDR3 DNA sequence: TGCGCCAGCAGAAGGACGGGAGAAGGAGAGACCCAGTACTTC. Translating it yields CASRRTGEGETQYF.

This clonotype was counted between two and nine times. The chain carries TRBV6-1 and TRBJ2-2, with D possibly TRBD1 on 6 matching bases. Trimming stripped 5 bases from V and 2 bases from J, with 12 bases between. The CDR3 consists of 15 residues. Germline CDR1 MNHNS, CDR2 SASEGT. The CDR3 spells CASSPKDRNTGELFF. The CDR3 bases are TGTGCCAGCAGTCCCAAGGACAGAAACACCGGGGAGCTGTTTTTT.

The rearrangement links TRBV7-2 to TRBJ2-2; D gene uncertain. The CDR3 totals 13 residues. Germline CDR1 and CDR2: SGHTA and FQGNSA. With 3 bases removed from V and 3 bases from J, the gap between germline ends came to 5 bases. The CDR3 DNA follows: TGTGCCAGCAGCTTGGTCCACACCGGGGAGCTGTTTTTT. This translates into CASSLVHTGELFF.

The gene calls are TRBV6-1 and TRBJ1-6; possibly TRBD1 for D (5 bases). Germline-derived CDR1 and CDR2 are MNHNS and SASEGT. V was shortened by 2 bases and J by 5 bases, with 13 bases between the two germline ends. This CDR3 region has 16 residues. As DNA, the CDR3 is TGTGCCAGCAGTGAACTATTGGGACGGAATAATTCACCCCTCCACTTT. It translates to CASSELLGRNNSPLHF.